This T cell receptor beta chain is from a study of shared clonotypes between healthy human individuals. Across the study: Three plates each covered CD4 naive and memory; CD8 naive two, CD8 memory one.

For this clone: The antigen remains unidentified.

Clones were sequenced by immunoSEQ multiplex PCR, and TCRdb holds only the in-frame ones, with some missing. The profile shows 550,000 to 750,000 clones, about 95% of them singletons. The germline V gene encodes CDR1 SGHVS and CDR2 FQNEAQ. Trimming cost V 4 bases and J 6 bases; bases outside gene matches: 6. CDR3 length: 16 residues. Selected positively for CCR7 and CD45RO-negative, naive CD8 cells excluded terminally differentiated effector memory CD45RA+ cells. Study results and limitations: Clonotype sharing among the donors was expected to vary with sequencing depth.

This clonotype was sampled from a woman younger than 45 in good health. The sequencing input was naive CD8+ T cells sorted from blood. The V call is TRBV7-8, the J call TRBJ2-3; 14 nucleotides align to TRBD2. In DNA form, the CDR3 reads TGTGCCAGCAGCTCGAGACTAGCGGGAGGGCGGGATACGCAGTATTTT. Translated, it gives CASSSRLAGGRDTQYF.